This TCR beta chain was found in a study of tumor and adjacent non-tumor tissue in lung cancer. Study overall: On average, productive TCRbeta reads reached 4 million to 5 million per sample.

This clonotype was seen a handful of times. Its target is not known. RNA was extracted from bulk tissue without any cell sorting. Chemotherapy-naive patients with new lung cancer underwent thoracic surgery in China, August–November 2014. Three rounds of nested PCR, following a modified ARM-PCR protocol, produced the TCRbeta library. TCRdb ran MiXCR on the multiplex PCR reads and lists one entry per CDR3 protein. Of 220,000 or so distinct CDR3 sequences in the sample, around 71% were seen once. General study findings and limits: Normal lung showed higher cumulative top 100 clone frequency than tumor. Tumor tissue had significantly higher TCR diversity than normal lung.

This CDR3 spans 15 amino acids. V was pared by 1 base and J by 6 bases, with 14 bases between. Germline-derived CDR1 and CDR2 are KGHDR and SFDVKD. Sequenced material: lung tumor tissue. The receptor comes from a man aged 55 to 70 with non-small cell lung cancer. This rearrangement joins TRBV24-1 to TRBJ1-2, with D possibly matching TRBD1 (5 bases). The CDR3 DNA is TGTGCCACCAGTGATTTTTCCGCAGGGCAAAATGGCTACACCTTC. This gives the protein CATSDFSAGQNGYTF.